The sequence of this T cell receptor (beta chain) was determined in a study of T cell responses to AZD1222 COVID-19 vaccine. Profiling relied on immunoSEQ multiplex PCR, and the TCRdb table lists in-frame clones only, not all of them. Of roughly 150,000 clones listed, roughly 87% are singletons. Study-wide findings and caveats: The study found vaccine-associated CD4 TCRs spanning spike, dominant at 160-218 and 743-854. Sampled repertoires all dated from after the peak T cell response. An increase in Spike-specific TCR breadth and depth was observed after two AZD1222 doses.

Concerning this clone itself: Its target is not known.

Between the trimmed V and J ends, which lost 1 base and 5 bases, there was a span of 15 bases. The CDR3 is 15 residues long. The germline V gene has CDR1 SGHRS and CDR2 YFSETQ. This receptor was taken from an adult who received the AZD1222 COVID-19 vaccine. The chain employs TRBV5-1 and TRBJ1-1; D remains ambiguous. The specimen comprised peripheral blood, sampled 28 days after the second AZD1222 dose. CDR3 nucleotides: TGCGCCAGCAGCTTGTACGGGAACCGGGAAACTGAAGCTTTCTTT. This sequence encodes CASSLYGNRETEAFF.